This T cell receptor (beta chain) was retrieved from a study of T cell changes during pregnancy in multiple sclerosis. V was trimmed by 4 bases and J by 0 bases, leaving 13 bases between them. Germline V gene sequence: CDR1 LGHNA, CDR2 YNFKEQ. The length of the CDR3 is 16 residues. Profiling relied on immunoSEQ multiplex PCR, and the TCRdb table lists in-frame clones only, not all of them. The table shows just under 70,000 clones, with under 95% occurring only once. The material was peripheral blood, obtained in the second trimester of pregnancy. V is TRBV4-2 and J is TRBJ1-3; the D is unclear. The receptor was derived from a female donor with multiple sclerosis, enrolled in a pregnancy study. CDR3 sequence reads: CASSPTTGASGNTIYF. In DNA, the CDR3 is TGTGCCAGCAGCCCAACCACGGGTGCCTCTGGAAACACCATATATTTT.